The 25 T cell receptor beta chains in this list originate from one sample, sequenced in a study of cytomegalovirus exposure and HLA in healthy donors. This PCR relied on a set of 60 Vbeta primers and 13 Jbeta primers. Repertoires were generated with immunoSEQ multiplex PCR, while TCRdb's copy carries only in-frame clones and drops some. The sample lists around 87,000 clones; about 70% were seen once. The sample was PBMCs. These receptor sequences come from a man aged 35 to 55 in good health and CMV-seronegative.

This clone was recorded a few times. The rearrangement links TRBV5-1 to TRBJ1-4; tentative D call: TRBD1 (5 bases). V was trimmed by 4 bases and J by 8 bases, leaving 18 bases between them. CDR3 length: 15 amino acids. The germline CDR1 and CDR2 sequences are SGHRS and YFSETQ. CDR3 in amino acids: CASSPAPGGNEKLFF. CDR3 bases: TGCGCCAGCAGCCCAGCCCCCGGGGGAAACGAAAAACTGTTTTTT.

This chain joins TRBV7-7 and TRBJ2-5, with 11 bases fitting TRBD1. The CDR3 loop spans 18 amino acids. Looked up from germline, CDR1 is SSHAT and CDR2 is FNYEAQ (reference sequence). The ends lost 2 bases at V and 2 bases at J; junction bases unmatched: 10. The CDR3 sequence: CASSLTGQGDRGQETQYF. CDR3 in DNA: TGTGCCAGCAGCTTAACGGGACAGGGGGACCGGGGGCAAGAGACCCAGTACTTC.

The CDR3 DNA reads as TGTGCCAGCAGTGACTCTACGGCAGGGAATGAAAAACTGTTTTTT. Its protein product is CASSDSTAGNEKLFF. The rearrangement uses TRBV6-4 and TRBJ1-4; possible D gene TRBD1, 5 bases. The CDR3 totals 15 residues. In germline, CDR1 is MRHNA, CDR2 SNTAGT. The germline V and J ends were trimmed by 0 bases and 5 bases, with 10 bases remaining between them.

A few counts support this clone. The genes are TRBV18 and TRBJ1-2; possibly TRBD1 for D (5 bases). Germline CDR1 is KGHSH and CDR2 is LQKENI. The CDR3 is 14 amino acids. Trimming removed 6 bases at V and 3 bases at J, with 14 bases between. CDR3 residues: CASSYQEGHYGYTF. CDR3 in DNA: TGTGCCAGCTCCTATCAGGAGGGACACTATGGCTACACCTTC.

This chain links TRBV9 with TRBJ1-1; D call uncertain. CDR3 size: 14 residues. V was pared by 1 base and J by 10 bases, with 17 bases between. Germline CDR1 is SGDLS and CDR2 is YYNGEE. The CDR3 region has the DNA TGTGCCAGCAGCGTATCTCAGTCAAGAACCTTAGCTTTCTTT. Translated, it gives CASSVSQSRTLAFF.

J is TRBJ2-2 and V is TRBV19; TRBD2 matches at 11 bases. CDR3 length: 19 residues. The J segment lost 4 bases and the V segment lost 3 bases, leaving 13 bases of the junction unmatched. Germline CDR1 is LNHDA and CDR2 is SQIVND (reference sequence). This CDR3 is CASSMYSGGAAGITGELFF. The CDR3 DNA reads TGTGCCAGTAGTATGTATAGCGGGGGGGCCGCGGGTATCACCGGGGAGCTGTTTTTT.

This clone appeared a few times. The rearrangement links TRBV5-1 to TRBJ2-3; 7 bases align to TRBD1. The CDR3 has 15 residues. Germline trimming cut 0 bases from V and 3 bases from J; bases unmatched to any gene: 4. Germline CDR1 and CDR2: SGHRS and YFSETQ. CDR3 in DNA: TGCGCCAGCAGCTTGGGACAGGGTGAGACAGATACGCAGTATTTT. Translated: CASSLGQGETDTQYF.

The rearrangement uses TRBV6-1 and TRBJ1-6; D might be TRBD1 (5 bases). Germline CDR1 and CDR2: MNHNS and SASEGT. V shed 8 bases and J shed 0 bases, with 11 bases lying between them. The CDR3 covers 15 residues. CDR3 region: CASVRRGSYNSPLHF. The CDR3 nucleotides are TGTGCCAGCGTTCGGAGGGGCTCCTATAATTCACCCCTCCACTTT.

This clone ranks as medium-sized. The rearrangement links TRBV4-3 to TRBJ2-3, with TRBD2 matching over 11 bases. This CDR3 comprises 16 residues. The germline V gene encodes CDR1 LGHNA and CDR2 YSLEER. With V trimmed by 0 bases and J by 4 bases, 3 bases remained unmatched. The CDR3 DNA reads TGCGCCAGCAGCCAAGATCGTAGCGGGGGGGCAGATACGCAGTATTTT. It codes for CASSQDRSGGADTQYF.

The J gene is TRBJ2-7, the V gene TRBV4-1, with a possible D match to TRBD1 (7 bases). The germline V and J ends were trimmed by 3 bases and 3 bases, with 18 bases remaining between them. The germline gives CDR1 MGHRA, CDR2 YSYEKL. This CDR3 spans 16 amino acids. CDR3: CASSHRRDSRIYEQYF. DNA of the CDR3: TGCGCCAGCAGCCACCGGAGGGACAGCCGAATCTACGAGCAGTACTTC.

The V call is TRBV7-8, the J call TRBJ2-5; D is unresolved. The CDR3 is made up of 14 amino acids. Per germline, CDR1 SGHVS and CDR2 FQNEAQ. Trimming cost V 0 bases and J 2 bases, with 7 bases left between them. CDR3 protein: CASSLAGRQETQYF. DNA of the CDR3: TGTGCCAGCAGCTTAGCGGGCCGGCAAGAGACCCAGTACTTC. Combining the CDR3 with reference TRBV7-8 and TRBJ2-5 gives the whole variable domain GAGVSQSPRYKVAKRGQDVALRCDPISGHVSLFWYQQALGQGPEFLTYFQNEAQLDKSGLPSDRFFAERPEGSVSTLKIQRTQQEDSAVYLCASSLAGRQETQYFGPGTRLLVL.

This clone was observed a handful of times. This rearrangement joins TRBV7-8 to TRBJ1-4; possible D gene TRBD1, 6 bases. CDR3 length equals 14 residues. Germline CDR1 reads SGHVS; CDR2 reads FQNEAQ. The V end was cut by 4 bases, the J end by 5 bases, with 11 bases between. This CDR3 reads CASSSRGLNEKLFF. As DNA, the CDR3 is TGTGCCAGCAGCTCCAGGGGTTTAAATGAAAAACTGTTTTTT.

The J gene is TRBJ2-5, the V gene TRBV4-3; D is unclear. The J call may be incorrect, as the DNA end agrees better with TRBJ2-7. Germline V lookup: CDR1 LGHNA, CDR2 YSLEER. The length of the CDR3 is 13 residues. The CDR3 coding sequence is TGCGCCAGCAGCCCCTCTGCGTCCTACGAGCAGTACTTC. This sequence encodes CASSPSASYEQYF.

The chain employs TRBV7-9 and TRBJ1-2; 8 bases map to TRBD1. This CDR3 contains 13 residues. Trimming took 5 bases from V and 6 from J; bases not matched to a gene: 5. Germline V gene sequence: CDR1 SEHNR, CDR2 FQNEAQ (reference sequence). CDR3 sequence reads: CASSHGQGDGYTF. In nucleotides, the CDR3 is TGTGCCAGCAGCCACGGACAGGGAGATGGCTACACCTTC.

The V and J genes are TRBV14 and TRBJ2-7; 7 bases fit TRBD2. This CDR3 spans 15 amino acids. V lost 1 base and J lost 3; bases outside the gene matches: 6. Germline V lookup: CDR1 SGHDN, CDR2 FVKESK. CDR3 sequence: CASSQAGGEGYEQYF. The CDR3 coding sequence is TGTGCCAGCAGCCAAGCGGGGGGTGAGGGCTACGAGCAGTACTTC.

The chain uses TRBV7-6 and TRBJ2-5; 9 bases are shared with TRBD2. V lost 6 bases, J lost 2 bases, and 7 bases stayed unmatched. The germline V gene has CDR1 SGHVS and CDR2 FNYEAQ. The CDR3 consists of 15 residues. The CDR3 DNA is TGTGCCAGCAGGTCCTTAGCGGGGGATCAAGAGACCCAGTACTTC. It specifies CASRSLAGDQETQYF. The whole variable domain, filled in from reference TRBV7-6 and TRBJ2-5, reads GAGVSQSPRYKVTKRGQDVALRCDPISGHVSLYWYRQALGQGPEFLTYFNYEAQQDKSGLPNDRFSAERPEGSISTLTIQRTEQRDSAMYRCASRSLAGDQETQYFGPGTRLLVL.

The J gene is TRBJ1-5, the V gene TRBV5-1; the D is unclear. The germline V gene encodes CDR1 SGHRS and CDR2 YFSETQ. The length of the CDR3 is 13 residues. Trimming took 2 bases from V and 6 from J, leaving 9 bases between them. CDR3 DNA: TGCGCCAGCAGCTTTATGGGAGGTCAGCCCCAGCATTTT. Translation: CASSFMGGQPQHF.

This clone was seen a few times. J is TRBJ1-5 and V is TRBV19, with 8 bases that match TRBD1. This CDR3 is built from 16 residues. After removal of 1 base from V and 7 bases from J, the junction contained 9 bases not matched to a gene. CDR1 LNHDA and CDR2 SQIVND come from the germline V gene (reference sequence). The DNA for the CDR3 is TGTGCCAGTAGTATAGTCCCAGGGGGCTTTAGCCAGCCCCAGCATTTT. It is translated as CASSIVPGGFSQPQHF.

The rearrangement joins TRBV18 to TRBJ2-6, with a possible D match to TRBD1 (6 bases). CDR3 length: 17 amino acids. Germline loops: CDR1 KGHSH, CDR2 LQKENI. V lost 4 bases and J lost 0, with 13 bases in between. The CDR3 loop is CASSQVAGDSGANVLTF. CDR3 DNA sequence: TGTGCCAGCTCACAAGTGGCAGGGGACTCTGGGGCCAACGTCCTGACTTTC.

The chain carries TRBV19 and TRBJ1-1; 7 bases map to TRBD1. Germline loops: CDR1 LNHDA, CDR2 SQIVND (reference sequence). CDR3 length: 14 residues. Germline trimming cut 6 bases from V and 4 bases from J; bases unmatched to any gene: 8. The CDR3, as DNA: TGTGCCAGTAGCCTGACAGGGTCCGTCACTGAAGCTTTCTTT. Encoded protein: CASSLTGSVTEAFF.

The chain combines TRBV4-2 with TRBJ1-5; D gene unclear. CDR1 and CDR2 from the germline V gene are LGHNA and YNFKEQ. V lost 0 bases and J lost 4, with 13 bases in between. The CDR3 runs 16 residues. CDR3: CASSQDTSTSNQPQHF. CDR3 DNA sequence: TGTGCCAGCAGCCAAGATACGTCGACATCAAATCAGCCCCAGCATTTT.

The chain has TRBV5-6 and TRBJ2-5; 8 nucleotides line up with TRBD1. In germline, CDR1 is SGHDT, CDR2 YYEEEE. The J segment lost 2 bases and the V segment lost 4 bases, leaving 7 bases of the junction unmatched. CDR3 length: 15 residues. The CDR3 region has the DNA TGTGCCAGCAGCAGTTTTAGGACAGGGCAAGAGACCCAGTACTTC. Protein: CASSSFRTGQETQYF.

The chain combines TRBV6-5 with TRBJ1-1, with D unresolved. V shed 6 bases and J shed 4 bases, with 9 bases lying between them. The length of the CDR3 is 12 residues. CDR1 is MNHEY, CDR2 SVGAGI, per germline. CDR3 DNA sequence: TGTGCCAGCAGACGTGGGAGCACTGAAGCTTTCTTT. This encodes CASRRGSTEAFF.

This clone has only a few counts. The chain uses TRBV2 and TRBJ2-7; 11 positions agree with TRBD1. The CDR3 is 15 residues long. J gave up 4 bases and V 2 bases, and 4 bases lay outside the gene matches. The germline CDR1 and CDR2 sequences are SNHLY and FYNNEI. The CDR3 DNA follows: TGTGCCAGCAGTGAACCCGGGACAGGGGGGTACGAGCAGTACTTC. Its translation: CASSEPGTGGYEQYF.

J is TRBJ2-1 and V is TRBV5-1, with TRBD2 matching over 9 bases. After removal of 2 bases from V and 7 bases from J, the junction contained 4 bases not matched to a gene. Germline CDR1 is SGHRS and CDR2 is YFSETQ. CDR3 size: 14 residues. CDR3 protein: CASSLRLAENEQFF. The CDR3 nucleotides are TGCGCCAGCAGCTTACGACTAGCGGAAAATGAGCAGTTCTTC.